This T cell receptor (beta chain) was retrieved from a study of control samples from healthy donors and cancer patients. Libraries were prepared by immunoSEQ multiplex PCR; TCRdb keeps only in-frame clonotypes and omits some of them. The sample carries 90,000 to 100,000 clones, about 79% recorded once. The V end was cut by 0 bases, the J end by 5 bases, with 4 bases between. The V gene's germline CDR1 is SGHAT and CDR2 FQNNGV. The CDR3 is 13 amino acids. The J gene is TRBJ1-4, the V gene TRBV11-2; D is unclear. The receptor was isolated from a woman aged 25 to 39 in good health. The sequencing sample was made of blood. In nucleotides, the CDR3 is TGTGCCAGCAGCTTAGAGGCGAATGAAAAACTGTTTTTT. As protein: CASSLEANEKLFF. The full variable domain, its missing parts supplied by reference TRBV11-2 and TRBJ1-4, is EAGVAQSPRYKIIEKRQSVAFWCNPISGHATLYWYQQILGQGPKLLIQFQNNGVVDDSQLPKDRFSAERLKGVDSTLKIQPAKLEDSAVYLCASSLEANEKLFFGSGTQLSVL.